This T cell receptor beta chain was captured by sequencing in a study of cytomegalovirus exposure and HLA in healthy donors. Method: immunoSEQ multiplex PCR; TCRdb's copy keeps in-frame clones and lacks some. This table has about 280,000 clones, roughly 90% appearing once. Germline CDR1 reads GTSNPN; CDR2 reads SVGIG (reference sequence). V lost 7 bases to trimming and J lost 6 bases, with 18 bases between them. The CDR3 consists of 14 residues. Material for sequencing was PBMCs. The chain couples TRBV30 to TRBJ2-2; D might be TRBD2 (6 bases). This clonotype originated in a woman aged 18-29 years in good health and CMV-seronegative. The CDR3 DNA follows: TGTGCCTCCCAGCCCAGCGGGCGATCCGGGGAGCTGTTTTTT. Translating gives CASQPSGRSGELFF. Using reference TRBV30 and TRBJ2-2 for the parts outside the CDR3, the full variable domain is SQTIHQWPATLVQPVGSPLSLECTVEGTSNPNLYWYRQAAGRGLQLLFYSVGIGQISSEVPQNLSASRPQDRQFILSSKKLLLSDSGFYLCASQPSGRSGELFFGEGSRLTVL.